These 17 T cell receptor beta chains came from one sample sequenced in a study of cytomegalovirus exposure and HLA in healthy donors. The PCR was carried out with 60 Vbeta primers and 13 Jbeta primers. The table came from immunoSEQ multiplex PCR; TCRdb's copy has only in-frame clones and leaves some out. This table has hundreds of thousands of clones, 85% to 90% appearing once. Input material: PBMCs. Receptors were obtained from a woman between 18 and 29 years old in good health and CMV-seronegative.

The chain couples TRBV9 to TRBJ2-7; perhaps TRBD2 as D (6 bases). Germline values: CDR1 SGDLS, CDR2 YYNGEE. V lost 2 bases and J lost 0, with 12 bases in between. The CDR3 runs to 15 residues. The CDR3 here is CASSVGDSSSYEQYF. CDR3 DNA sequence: TGTGCCAGCAGCGTGGGGGACTCGAGCTCCTACGAGCAGTACTTC.

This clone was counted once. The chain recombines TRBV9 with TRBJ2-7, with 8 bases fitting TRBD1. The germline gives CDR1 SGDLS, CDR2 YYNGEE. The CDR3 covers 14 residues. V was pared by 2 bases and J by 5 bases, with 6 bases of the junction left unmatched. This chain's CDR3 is CASSVGQGSHEQYF. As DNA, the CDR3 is TGTGCCAGCAGCGTCGGACAGGGCAGCCACGAGCAGTACTTC.

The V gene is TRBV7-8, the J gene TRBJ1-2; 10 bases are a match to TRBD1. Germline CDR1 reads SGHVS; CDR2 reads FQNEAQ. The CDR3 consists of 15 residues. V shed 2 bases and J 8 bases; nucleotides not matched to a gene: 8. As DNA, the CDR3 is TGTGCCAGCAGCTTAAGGGAGACAGGGGGCGAGGGCTACACCTTC. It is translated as CASSLRETGGEGYTF.

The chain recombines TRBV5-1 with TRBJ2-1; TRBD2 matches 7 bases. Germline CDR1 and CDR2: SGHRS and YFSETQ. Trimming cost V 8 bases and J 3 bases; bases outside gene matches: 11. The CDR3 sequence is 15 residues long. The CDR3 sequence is CARAHSGGLYNEQFF. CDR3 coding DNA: TGCGCCAGGGCCCATTCGGGAGGCCTCTACAATGAGCAGTTCTTC.

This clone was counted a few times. The CDR3 spells CASSLANRGPLHGYTF. As DNA, the CDR3 is TGTGCCAGCAGCTTAGCTAACAGGGGTCCCCTTCATGGCTACACCTTC. The rearrangement uses TRBV7-8 and TRBJ1-2; 7 nucleotides agree with TRBD1. Germline loops: CDR1 SGHVS, CDR2 FQNEAQ. CDR3 size: 16 residues. The V gene end was trimmed by 0 bases and the J gene end by 6 bases; junction bases not matched to a gene: 10.

CDR3 sequence: CATSQGDYEQFF. CDR3 sequence (DNA): TGTGCCACCAGCCAGGGGGACTATGAGCAGTTCTTC. The V call is TRBV15, the J call TRBJ2-1; D is perhaps TRBD1 (7 bases). The germline CDR1 and CDR2 sequences are LNHNV and YYDKDF (reference sequence). The V end was cut by 5 bases, the J end by 8 bases, with 10 bases between. This CDR3 contains 12 residues. The whole variable domain, remainder taken from reference TRBV15 and TRBJ2-1, is DAMVIQNPRYQVTQFGKPVTLSCSQTLNHNVMYWYQQKSSQAPKLLFHYYDKDFNNEADTPDNFQSRRPNTSFCFLDIRSPGLGDTAMYLCATSQGDYEQFFGPGTRLTVL.

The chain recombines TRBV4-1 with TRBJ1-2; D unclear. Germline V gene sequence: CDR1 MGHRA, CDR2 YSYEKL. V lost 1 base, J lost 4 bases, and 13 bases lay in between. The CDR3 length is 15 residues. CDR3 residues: CASSQVLPGIYGYTF. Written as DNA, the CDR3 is TGCGCCAGCAGCCAAGTCCTACCGGGGATCTATGGCTACACCTTC.

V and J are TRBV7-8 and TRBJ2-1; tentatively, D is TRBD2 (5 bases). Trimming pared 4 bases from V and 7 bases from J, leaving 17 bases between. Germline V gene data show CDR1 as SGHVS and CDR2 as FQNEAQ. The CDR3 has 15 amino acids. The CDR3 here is CASSSATISGNEQFF. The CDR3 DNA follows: TGTGCCAGCAGCTCCGCGACTATCTCGGGGAATGAGCAGTTCTTC.

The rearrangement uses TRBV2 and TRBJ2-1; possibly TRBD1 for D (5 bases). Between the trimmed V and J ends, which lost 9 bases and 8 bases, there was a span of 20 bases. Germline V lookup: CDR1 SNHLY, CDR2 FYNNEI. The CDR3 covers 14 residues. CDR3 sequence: CASGRAQGFYEQFF. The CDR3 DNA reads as TGTGCCAGTGGGCGAGCTCAGGGTTTCTATGAGCAGTTCTTC.

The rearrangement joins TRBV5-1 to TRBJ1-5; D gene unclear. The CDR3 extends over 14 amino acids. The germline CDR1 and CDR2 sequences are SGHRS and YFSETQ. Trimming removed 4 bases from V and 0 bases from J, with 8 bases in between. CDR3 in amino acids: CASSPGYSNQPQHF. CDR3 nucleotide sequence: TGCGCCAGCAGCCCGGGTTATAGCAATCAGCCCCAGCATTTT.

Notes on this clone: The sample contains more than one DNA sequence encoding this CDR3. CDR3 amino acids: CASSYVGGNTGELFF. The CDR3 DNA sequence: TGTGCCAGCAGTTACGTGGGGGGAAACACCGGGGAGCTGTTTTTT. The chain uses TRBV6-5 and TRBJ2-2, with D possibly TRBD2 on 6 matching bases. Trimming shortened V by 2 bases and J by 2 bases, and 9 bases separated the two germline ends. Germline-derived CDR1 and CDR2 are MNHEY and SVGAGI. The CDR3 is made up of 15 amino acids.

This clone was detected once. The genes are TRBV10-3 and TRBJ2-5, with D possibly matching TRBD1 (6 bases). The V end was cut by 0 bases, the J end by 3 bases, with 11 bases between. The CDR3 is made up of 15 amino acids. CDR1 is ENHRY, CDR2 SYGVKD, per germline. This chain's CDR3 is CAISESVRGKETQYF. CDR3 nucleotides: TGTGCCATCAGTGAGTCGGTCAGGGGAAAAGAGACCCAGTACTTC.

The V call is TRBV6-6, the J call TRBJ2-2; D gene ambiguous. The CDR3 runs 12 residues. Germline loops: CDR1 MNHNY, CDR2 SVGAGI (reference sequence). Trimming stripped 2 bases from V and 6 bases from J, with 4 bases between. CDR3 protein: CASSYISGELFF. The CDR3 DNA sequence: TGTGCCAGCAGTTACATCTCCGGGGAGCTGTTTTTT.

CDR3 amino acids: CASSWRMNTEAFF. CDR3 in DNA: TGTGCCAGCAGCTGGAGGATGAACACTGAAGCTTTCTTT. The chain recombines TRBV7-3 with TRBJ1-1, with D uncertain. Trimming took off 4 bases at V and 0 bases at J, with 6 bases between the two ends. CDR1 and CDR2 (germline): SGHTA, FQGTGA. The length of the CDR3 is 13 residues.

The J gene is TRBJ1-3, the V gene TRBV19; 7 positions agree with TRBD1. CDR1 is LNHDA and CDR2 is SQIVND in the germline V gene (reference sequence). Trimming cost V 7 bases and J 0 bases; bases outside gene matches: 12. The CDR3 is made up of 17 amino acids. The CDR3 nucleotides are TGTGCCAGTACCCCTTTTGGACAGGCGTTCTCTGGAAACACCATATATTTT. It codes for CASTPFGQAFSGNTIYF. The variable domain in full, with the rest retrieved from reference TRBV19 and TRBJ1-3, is DGGITQSPKYLFRKEGQNVTLSCEQNLNHDAMYWYRQDPGQGLRLIYYSQIVNDFQKGDIAEGYSVSREKKESFPLTVTSAQKNPTAFYLCASTPFGQAFSGNTIYFGEGSWLTVV.

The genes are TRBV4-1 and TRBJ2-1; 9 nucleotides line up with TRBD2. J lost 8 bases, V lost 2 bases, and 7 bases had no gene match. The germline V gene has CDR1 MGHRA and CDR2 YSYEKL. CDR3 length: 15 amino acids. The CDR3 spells CASSQRRGGIDEQFF. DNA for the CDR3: TGCGCCAGCAGCCAAAGGCGGGGGGGTATCGATGAGCAGTTCTTC.

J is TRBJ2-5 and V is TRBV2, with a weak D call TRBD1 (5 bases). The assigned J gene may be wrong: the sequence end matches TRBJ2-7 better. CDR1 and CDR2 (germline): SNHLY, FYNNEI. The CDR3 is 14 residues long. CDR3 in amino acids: CASRVSTVGNEQYF. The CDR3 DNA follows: TGTGCCAGCAGGGTCTCGACAGTAGGAAACGAGCAGTACTTC.